Below, one TCR beta chain is given with its context. No antigen is known for it. The data were taken from a study of T cell responses to AZD1222 COVID-19 vaccine. Study-level results: Donors skewed white British and female; clonal diversity was possibly underestimated.

Repertoires were generated with immunoSEQ multiplex PCR, while TCRdb's copy carries only in-frame clones and drops some. The repertoire holds 120,000 or so clones, with around nine tenths as singletons. The sequencing here drew on peripheral blood, taken on day 0 of MenACWY control vaccination. The source of this sequence is an adult in good health.

The CDR3 nucleotides read TGTGCCTCGGACAATTTCCAATACAATGAGCAGTTCTTC. This gives the protein CASDNFQYNEQFF. The V gene is TRBV30, the J gene TRBJ2-1; weak D call: TRBD1 (5 bases). The germline V gene has CDR1 GTSNPN and CDR2 SVGIG (reference sequence). V gave up 7 bases and J gave up 4 bases, with 14 bases separating them. The CDR3 is 13 residues long.